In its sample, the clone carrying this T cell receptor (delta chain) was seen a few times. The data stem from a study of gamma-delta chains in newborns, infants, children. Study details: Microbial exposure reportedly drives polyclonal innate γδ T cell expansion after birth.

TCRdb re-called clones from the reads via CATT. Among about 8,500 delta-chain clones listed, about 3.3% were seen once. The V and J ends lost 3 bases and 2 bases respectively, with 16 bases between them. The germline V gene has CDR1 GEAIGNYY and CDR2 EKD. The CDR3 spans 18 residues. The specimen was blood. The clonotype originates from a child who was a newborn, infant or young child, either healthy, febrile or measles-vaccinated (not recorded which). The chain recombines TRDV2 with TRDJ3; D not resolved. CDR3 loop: CACDSAAPSTWDTRQMFF. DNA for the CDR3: TGTGCCTGTGACTCGGCTGCCCCCAGCACCTGGGACACCCGACAGATGTTTTTC.